Below are 29 T cell receptor beta chains sequenced from a single sample in a study of cytotoxic CD8 clonotypes in ibrutinib-treated CLL. The protocol was immunoSEQ multiplex PCR, while the TCRdb copy is restricted to in-frame clones and leaves out a portion. This table holds some 130,000 clones, about 85% found once. The specimen comprised PBMCs, sampled after 24 months of ibrutinib treatment. The receptors come from a human donor with chronic lymphocytic leukemia.

The chain has TRBV19 and TRBJ2-3; D unresolved. CDR1 is LNHDA and CDR2 is SQIVND in the germline V gene (reference sequence). V was trimmed by 3 bases and J by 4 bases, leaving 11 bases between them. CDR3 length: 14 amino acids. CDR3 region: CASSIDGVSDTQYF. The CDR3 DNA reads as TGTGCCAGTAGTATCGATGGGGTGTCAGATACGCAGTATTTT.

This sequence joins TRBV5-1 and TRBJ1-6, with D perhaps TRBD1 (5 bases). V lost 1 base and J lost 1, with 24 bases in between. CDR1 and CDR2 from the germline V gene are SGHRS and YFSETQ. This CDR3 spans 21 amino acids. CDR3 coding DNA: TGCGCCAGCAGCTTGACCGAAATCGGGGTCAGCAGGGTGTCCTATAATTCACCCCTCCACTTT. Translating gives CASSLTEIGVSRVSYNSPLHF. Full variable domain (missing parts from reference TRBV5-1 and TRBJ1-6): KAGVTQTPRYLIKTRGQQVTLSCSPISGHRSVSWYQQTPGQGLQFLFEYFSETQRNKGNFPGRFSGRQFSNSRSEMNVSTLELGDSALYLCASSLTEIGVSRVSYNSPLHFGNGTRLTVT.

The V gene is TRBV4-1, the J gene TRBJ2-7; a possible D gene is TRBD2 (6 bases). The CDR3 spans 16 residues. Between the trimmed V and J ends, which lost 1 base and 6 bases, there was a span of 19 bases. From germline, CDR1 is MGHRA and CDR2 YSYEKL. The CDR3 sequence is CASSQVPGERAAEQYF. CDR3 nucleotide sequence: TGCGCCAGCAGCCAAGTCCCGGGGGAAAGGGCCGCCGAGCAGTACTTC.

The sample holds one count of this clone. The V call is TRBV6-1, the J call TRBJ2-2; D is unresolved. The length of the CDR3 is 14 residues. V was trimmed by 11 bases and J by 3 bases, leaving 16 bases between them. Germline CDR1 MNHNS, CDR2 SASEGT. The CDR3 DNA sequence: TGTGCCCTACTCACAGTAGCCCACACCGGGGAGCTGTTTTTT. Translated: CALLTVAHTGELFF.

This CDR3 reads CASSLGSTGALSDGYTF. The CDR3 bases are TGTGCCAGCAGTTTAGGGTCAACAGGAGCGCTATCGGATGGCTACACCTTC. The chain couples TRBV27 to TRBJ1-2; tentatively, D is TRBD1 (5 bases). Deletions cut 2 bases from V and 6 bases from J, with 22 bases between. This CDR3 is 17 amino acids long. Germline V lookup: CDR1 MNHEY, CDR2 SMNVEV (reference sequence).

J is TRBJ1-1 and V is TRBV5-6; D not resolved. The CDR3 is made up of 11 amino acids. V lost 4 bases and J lost 7, with 8 bases in between. Germline values: CDR1 SGHDT, CDR2 YYEEEE. The CDR3 DNA reads as TGTGCCAGCAGCAACAGCTTTGAAGCTTTCTTT. Translating gives CASSNSFEAFF.

The V gene is TRBV6-4, the J gene TRBJ2-6, with 10 nucleotides matching TRBD1. Looked up from germline, CDR1 is MRHNA and CDR2 is SNTAGT. There are 17 residues in the CDR3. V dropped 3 bases and J dropped 4; count of bases not matched to a gene: 6. Here the CDR3 reads CASSEFGTGDGANVLTF. As DNA, the CDR3 is TGTGCCAGCAGTGAATTCGGGACAGGGGACGGGGCCAACGTCCTGACTTTC.

The chain recombines TRBV29-1 with TRBJ2-7; D tentatively fits TRBD1 or TRBD2 (5 bases each). The germline V gene has CDR1 SQVTM and CDR2 ANQGSEA. CDR3 length equals 13 residues. Trimming left V 7 bases short and J 1 base short, with 14 bases between. The CDR3 region is CSAGRDGSYEQYF. In DNA, the CDR3 is TGCAGCGCCGGCCGGGACGGTTCCTACGAGCAGTACTTC.

The chain is built from TRBV7-2 and TRBJ2-1; 8 nucleotides agree with TRBD1. CDR1 and CDR2 (germline): SGHTA, FQGNSA. This CDR3 comprises 15 residues. V shed 5 bases and J 0 bases; nucleotides not matched to a gene: 3. The CDR3 sequence: CASSPDRGSYNEQFF. The DNA for the CDR3 is TGTGCCAGCAGCCCAGACAGGGGCTCCTACAATGAGCAGTTCTTC.

This clone appeared a single time. The chain combines TRBV4-1 with TRBJ1-2, with D possibly matching TRBD1 (6 bases). The V gene lost 2 bases and the J gene lost 3 bases, with 16 bases spanning the gap. This CDR3 is 16 amino acids long. Germline V gene sequence: CDR1 MGHRA, CDR2 YSYEKL. The CDR3 DNA follows: TGCGCCAGCAGCCAATTGGGAGGCCAGGGGCACTATGGCTACACCTTC. This encodes CASSQLGGQGHYGYTF.

The chain is built from TRBV6-4 and TRBJ1-5; 7 nucleotides agree with TRBD1. The V and J ends lost 8 bases and 4 bases, in that order; junction bases with no gene match: 8. This CDR3 comprises 14 residues. Per germline, CDR1 MRHNA and CDR2 SNTAGT. CDR3 region: CASLDRARNQPQHF. The CDR3 nucleotides read TGTGCCAGCCTAGACAGGGCCCGAAATCAGCCCCAGCATTTT.

The chain carries TRBV29-1 and TRBJ2-3; 7 nucleotides align to TRBD2. The V segment lost 5 bases and the J segment 2 bases; nucleotides outside the gene matches: 4. The CDR3 totals 13 residues. Germline V CDR1 and CDR2: SQVTM, ANQGSEA. The CDR3 coding sequence is TGCAGCGTTTCCAGCGGGGACACAGATACGCAGTATTTT. Protein sequence: CSVSSGDTDTQYF.

The CDR3 reads CASSFLGDEQYF. The DNA of the CDR3 is TGCGCCAGCAGCTTTTTGGGCGACGAGCAGTACTTC. The chain employs TRBV5-1 and TRBJ2-7; D is unresolved. Germline values: CDR1 SGHRS, CDR2 YFSETQ. Deletions cut 2 bases from V and 5 bases from J, with 8 bases between. The CDR3 has 12 amino acids.

This chain links TRBV7-2 with TRBJ1-5; D remains unclear. The germline V gene has CDR1 SGHTA and CDR2 FQGNSA. The V end lost 2 bases, the J end lost 5 bases, and 4 bases lay between the germline ends. This CDR3 is 12 amino acids long. The CDR3 protein is CASSLPDQPQHF. CDR3 nucleotide sequence: TGTGCCAGCAGCTTACCAGATCAGCCCCAGCATTTT.

This sequence joins TRBV6-1 and TRBJ1-1, with no clear D. V lost 2 bases and J lost 1, with 14 bases in between. This CDR3 contains 16 residues. Germline V gene data show CDR1 as MNHNS and CDR2 as SASEGT. In DNA form, the CDR3 reads TGTGCCAGCAGTGAAAGCTTTGCGACCCAGAACACTGAAGCTTTCTTT. Translating gives CASSESFATQNTEAFF.

The V and J genes are TRBV5-1 and TRBJ1-1; 12 nucleotides match TRBD1. V lost 2 bases, J lost 3 bases, and 5 bases stayed unmatched. Germline V gives CDR1 SGHRS, CDR2 YFSETQ. The CDR3 is 16 residues long. The CDR3 DNA follows: TGCGCCAGCAGCTTTAGGGACAGGGGGCCGTACACTGAAGCTTTCTTT. It codes for CASSFRDRGPYTEAFF. The entire variable domain, with the rest obtained from reference TRBV5-1 and TRBJ1-1, is as follows: KAGVTQTPRYLIKTRGQQVTLSCSPISGHRSVSWYQQTPGQGLQFLFEYFSETQRNKGNFPGRFSGRQFSNSRSEMNVSTLELGDSALYLCASSFRDRGPYTEAFFGQGTRLTVV.

This clone was seen only a few times. This chain joins TRBV6-5 and TRBJ1-2; 11 bases map to TRBD1. This CDR3 is built from 14 residues. Germline CDR1 is MNHEY and CDR2 is SVGAGI. With V trimmed by 0 bases and J by 7 bases, 1 base remained unmatched. The CDR3 sequence: CASSYSGTGGGYTF. CDR3 coding DNA: TGTGCCAGCAGTTACTCGGGGACAGGGGGTGGCTACACCTTC.

The V gene is TRBV30, the J gene TRBJ1-1; the D gene is possibly TRBD1 (6 bases). V gave up 4 bases and J gave up 8 bases, with 14 bases separating them. The germline gives CDR1 GTSNPN, CDR2 SVGIG (reference sequence). The CDR3 is 12 residues long. The CDR3 is CAWIKLTGEAFF. The CDR3 DNA sequence: TGTGCCTGGATTAAACTGACAGGCGAAGCTTTCTTT. Full variable domain (outside the CDR3, taken from reference TRBV30 and TRBJ1-1): SQTIHQWPATLVQPVGSPLSLECTVEGTSNPNLYWYRQAAGRGLQLLFYSVGIGQISSEVPQNLSASRPQDRQFILSSKKLLLSDSGFYLCAWIKLTGEAFFGQGTRLTVV.

The genes are TRBV5-5 and TRBJ2-2; D not resolved. V was pared by 6 bases and J by 1 base, with 7 bases between. The CDR3 extends over 13 amino acids. Germline CDR1 and CDR2: SGHKS and YYEKEE (reference sequence). The CDR3 DNA sequence: TGTGCCAGCACCGACTTGAACACCGGGGAGCTGTTTTTT. Its translation is CASTDLNTGELFF.

The chain carries TRBV7-9 and TRBJ1-2; 7 bases are shared with TRBD1. V was pared by 6 bases and J by 3 bases, with 13 bases of the junction left unmatched. Germline V CDR1 and CDR2: SEHNR, FQNEAQ (reference sequence). This CDR3 has 16 amino acids. This chain's CDR3 is CASSFHTTGTDYGYTF. The DNA of the CDR3 is TGTGCCAGCAGTTTCCATACCACCGGGACAGACTATGGCTACACCTTC.

V gene TRBV7-2 combines with J gene TRBJ1-3; a possible D gene is TRBD1 (6 bases). V lost 0 bases to trimming and J lost 6 bases, with 15 bases between them. The V gene's germline CDR1 is SGHTA and CDR2 FQGNSA. This CDR3 spans 16 amino acids. The CDR3 coding sequence is TGTGCCAGCAGCTTAGCCCCCGGGACACTAGAAAACACCATATATTTT. This gives the protein CASSLAPGTLENTIYF.

V is TRBV5-4 and J is TRBJ1-2; the D is unclear. This CDR3 region has 14 residues. CDR1 and CDR2 (germline): SGHNT, YYREEE (reference sequence). V was cut by 0 bases and J by 4 bases, with 10 bases left in between. CDR3 coding DNA: TGTGCCAGCAGCTTGGGCAACACCTTCTATGGCTACACCTTC. Its protein product is CASSLGNTFYGYTF.

Comment on this clone: Distinct nucleotide sequences in the sample also encode this CDR3. The genes are TRBV5-6 and TRBJ2-3, with a weak D call TRBD1 (5 bases). CDR1 is SGHDT, CDR2 YYEEEE, per germline. The CDR3 has 15 residues. V was cut by 0 bases and J by 1 base, with 9 bases left in between. For the CDR3, the DNA is TGTGCCAGCAGCTTGGGGGGCGCCGGCACAGATACGCAGTATTTT. Residues: CASSLGGAGTDTQYF.

V gene TRBV10-3 combines with J gene TRBJ2-7; 7 bases are shared with TRBD2. The trim removed 3 bases at V and 11 bases at J, leaving 4 bases unmatched. This CDR3 has 11 amino acids. Germline V gene data show CDR1 as ENHRY and CDR2 as SYGVKD. CDR3 in DNA: TGTGCCATCAGTGACGGGGCGGGGGAGTACTTC. Protein product: CAISDGAGEYF.

DNA for the CDR3: TGTGCCAGCAGTTACTCCGGGACAGCATTCTACGAGCAGTACTTC. Protein product: CASSYSGTAFYEQYF. The rearrangement uses TRBV6-6 and TRBJ2-7; 7 bases are a match to TRBD1. J was trimmed by 3 bases and V by 0 bases; bases with no gene match: 5. This CDR3 is built from 15 residues. Germline V gene data show CDR1 as MNHNY and CDR2 as SVGAGI (reference sequence).

V usage is TRBV6-5 and J usage is TRBJ2-2; 12 nucleotides agree with TRBD2. The V gene end was trimmed by 6 bases and the J gene end by 4 bases; junction bases not matched to a gene: 3. The CDR3 loop spans 15 amino acids. Germline V gene lookup returns CDR1 MNHEY and CDR2 SVGAGI. The CDR3 region is CASSPSGGATGELFF. The CDR3 coding sequence is TGTGCCAGCAGCCCTAGCGGGGGGGCCACCGGGGAGCTGTTTTTT.

This CDR3 reads CASSLVGSGGAQYF. DNA for the CDR3: TGTGCCAGCAGCTTAGTGGGTAGCGGGGGGGCCCAGTACTTC. The chain carries TRBV11-2 and TRBJ2-5, with 11 bases that match TRBD2. Germline CDR1 reads SGHAT; CDR2 reads FQNNGV. The CDR3 has 14 residues. V shed 1 base and J 9 bases; nucleotides not matched to a gene: 4.

The chain couples TRBV7-2 to TRBJ1-5; D uncertain. CDR1 SGHTA and CDR2 FQGNSA come from the germline V gene. The CDR3 is 12 residues long. The V end was cut by 5 bases, the J end by 3 bases, with 5 bases between. The CDR3 sequence is CASSRANQPQHF. Written as DNA, the CDR3 is TGTGCCAGCAGCCGGGCCAATCAGCCCCAGCATTTT.

J is TRBJ1-4 and V is TRBV6-1; a weak D match, TRBD1 (6 bases). The V gene lost 5 bases and the J gene lost 12 bases, with 19 bases spanning the gap. Germline CDR1 and CDR2: MNHNS and SASEGT. This CDR3 is built from 14 residues. CDR3 amino acids: CASSLPSRAGELFF. CDR3 coding DNA: TGTGCCAGCAGTCTACCCAGCAGGGCAGGGGAACTGTTTTTT.